The clone carrying this T cell receptor beta chain has only a few counts. Its antigen is unidentified. These data belong to a study of regulatory T cells in long-lasting Graves disease. For the study at large: Persistence in Graves' disease denoted antithyroid drug use beyond 5 years alongside positive TSH receptor antibodies.

To make TCR beta libraries, researchers used iRepertoire HTBI primers and Arm-PCR of CDR3 regions. One entry per CDR3 protein results from TCRdb running MiXCR on the multiplex PCR reads. The sample includes over 250,000 distinct CDR3 sequences, 22% of them seen just once. As for time point: persistent/refractory GD, antithyroid drugs over 5 years with positive TRAb. The TCR library was prepared using RNA isolated from PBMCs. American Thyroid Association guidelines defined how Graves' disease was diagnosed. Per the germline V gene, CDR1 is LGHDT and CDR2 is YNNKEL (reference sequence). The CDR3 spans 14 residues. The V gene lost 0 bases and the J gene lost 3 bases, with 9 bases spanning the gap. The study, taken as a whole, reports: There was favoring of TRBV28, TRBJ1-2 and TRBJ2-5 in persistent disease. Thyroid tissue was not sampled; only peripheral blood was.

This chain connects TRBV3-1 to TRBJ2-7, with D unclear. The sequencing used peripheral blood mononuclear cells (PBMCs), collected when the disease was refractory, from a patient treated with antithyroid drugs. The clonotype was recovered from a female donor with Graves disease. In nucleotides, the CDR3 is TGTGCCAGCAGCCAAGAAGTGGGTTTCTACGAGCAGTACTTC. It translates to CASSQEVGFYEQYF.